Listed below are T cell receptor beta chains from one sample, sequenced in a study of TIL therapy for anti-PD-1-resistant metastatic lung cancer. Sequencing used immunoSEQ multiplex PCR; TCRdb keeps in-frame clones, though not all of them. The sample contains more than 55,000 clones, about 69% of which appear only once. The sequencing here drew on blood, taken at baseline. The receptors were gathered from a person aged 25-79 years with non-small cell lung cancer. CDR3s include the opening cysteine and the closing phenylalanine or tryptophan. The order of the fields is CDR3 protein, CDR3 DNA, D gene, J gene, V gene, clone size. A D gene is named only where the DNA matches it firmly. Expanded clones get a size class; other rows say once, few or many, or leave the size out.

CDR3aa: CASSLGTGRISTGELFF
CDR3nt: TGCGCCAGCAGCTTGGGGACCGGGAGGATATCCACCGGGGAGCTGTTTTTT
d_gene: TRBD2
j_gene: TRBJ2-2
v_gene: TRBV5-1
abundance: .

CDR3aa: CASSPGWDYGYTF
CDR3nt: TGTGCCAGCAGCCCGGGGTGGGACTATGGCTACACCTTC
d_gene: .
j_gene: TRBJ1-2
v_gene: TRBV6-5
abundance: .

CDR3aa: CASSRAQQEYYEQYF
CDR3nt: TGCGCCAGCAGCCGGGCACAACAGGAATACTACGAGCAGTACTTC
d_gene: .
j_gene: TRBJ2-7
v_gene: TRBV4-1
abundance: .

CDR3aa: CASSLLGGGVDEQFF
CDR3nt: TGTGCCAGCAGCTTACTAGGCGGGGGGGTTGATGAGCAGTTCTTC
d_gene: TRBD2
j_gene: TRBJ2-1
v_gene: TRBV7-2
abundance: once

CDR3aa: CSVEGVGTNEKLFF
CDR3nt: TGCAGCGTCGAGGGGGTCGGGACTAATGAAAAACTGTTTTTT
d_gene: .
j_gene: TRBJ1-4
v_gene: TRBV29-1
abundance: .

CDR3aa: CASSVGGLSYNEQFF
CDR3nt: TGTGCCAGCAGCGTGGGAGGATTGTCCTACAATGAGCAGTTCTTC
d_gene: .
j_gene: TRBJ2-1
v_gene: TRBV9
abundance: .

CDR3aa: CAWRRGLNTGELFF
CDR3nt: TGTGCCTGGAGAAGGGGGCTCAACACCGGGGAGCTGTTTTTT
d_gene: TRBD1
j_gene: TRBJ2-2
v_gene: TRBV30
abundance: .

CDR3aa: CASSLDRSYEQYF
CDR3nt: TGTGCCAGCAGCTTGGACAGGTCCTACGAGCAGTACTTC
d_gene: .
j_gene: TRBJ2-7
v_gene: TRBV5-6
abundance: .

CDR3aa: CASSYGTPVSSYNEQFF
CDR3nt: TGTGCCAGCAGTTATGGGACACCCGTCAGCTCCTACAATGAGCAGTTCTTC
d_gene: .
j_gene: TRBJ2-1
v_gene: TRBV2
abundance: .

CDR3aa: CASSLEGNWDDGYTF
CDR3nt: TGTGCCAGCAGCTTGGAGGGGAATTGGGACGATGGCTACACCTTC
d_gene: .
j_gene: TRBJ1-2
v_gene: TRBV5-6
abundance: few

CDR3aa: CASSLAYGYTF
CDR3nt: TGTGCCAGCAGTTTAGCCTATGGCTACACCTTC
d_gene: .
j_gene: TRBJ1-2
v_gene: TRBV28
abundance: .

CDR3aa: CASSNRVELSETQYF
CDR3nt: TGTGCCAGCAGCAATAGGGTGGAACTGTCGGAGACCCAGTACTTC
d_gene: .
j_gene: TRBJ2-5
v_gene: TRBV11-2
abundance: .

CDR3aa: CASSLFGTAEAFF
CDR3nt: TGTGCCAGCAGCCTTTTCGGGACGGCTGAAGCTTTCTTT
d_gene: .
j_gene: TRBJ1-1
v_gene: TRBV6-5
abundance: .

CDR3aa: CASSLYQGADEQYF
CDR3nt: TGCGCCAGCAGCTTGTATCAGGGGGCAGACGAGCAGTACTTC
d_gene: TRBD1
j_gene: TRBJ2-7
v_gene: TRBV5-1
abundance: .

CDR3aa: CASTRRGAGESSYNEQFF
CDR3nt: TGTGCCAGCACCCGGAGAGGAGCGGGGGAAAGCTCCTACAATGAGCAGTTCTTC
d_gene: TRBD2
j_gene: TRBJ2-1
v_gene: TRBV11-1
abundance: .

CDR3aa: CASSDSGSIQYF
CDR3nt: TGTGCCAGCAGTGACTCAGGGAGCATTCAGTACTTC
d_gene: .
j_gene: TRBJ2-4
v_gene: TRBV6-6
abundance: .

CDR3aa: CATSADANSGANVLTF
CDR3nt: TGTGCCACCAGCGCCGACGCAAACTCTGGGGCCAACGTCCTGACTTTC
d_gene: .
j_gene: TRBJ2-6
v_gene: TRBV15
abundance: medium-sized

CDR3aa: CATSRDRLHTGELFF
CDR3nt: TGTGCCACCAGCAGAGATCGTTTGCACACCGGGGAGCTGTTTTTT
d_gene: .
j_gene: TRBJ2-2
v_gene: TRBV15
abundance: once

CDR3aa: CASSSAGGGSRAFF
CDR3nt: TGTGCCAGCAGCTCAGCAGGGGGCGGATCAAGGGCTTTCTTT
d_gene: TRBD1
j_gene: TRBJ1-1
v_gene: TRBV5-4
abundance: .

CDR3aa: CASSRTRTETQYF
CDR3nt: TGTGCCAGCAGCCGAACTAGGACGGAGACCCAGTACTTC
d_gene: .
j_gene: TRBJ2-5
v_gene: TRBV7-2
abundance: once

CDR3aa: CASNRESGVHEQYF
CDR3nt: TGTGCCAGCAACCGTGAGTCGGGGGTCCACGAGCAGTACTTC
d_gene: .
j_gene: TRBJ2-7
v_gene: TRBV2
abundance: few

CDR3aa: CASSLGGVSTDTQYF
CDR3nt: TGTGCCAGCAGCTTGGGTGGGGTTAGCACAGATACGCAGTATTTT
d_gene: .
j_gene: TRBJ2-3
v_gene: TRBV11-2
abundance: .

CDR3aa: CASSDGRAKNIQYF
CDR3nt: TGTGCCAGCAGTGATGGCAGGGCCAAAAACATTCAGTACTTC
d_gene: .
j_gene: TRBJ2-4
v_gene: TRBV2
abundance: .

CDR3aa: CASSSQTESADGYTF
CDR3nt: TGTGCCAGCAGTTCCCAGACCGAATCGGCGGATGGCTACACCTTC
d_gene: .
j_gene: TRBJ1-2
v_gene: TRBV28
abundance: .

CDR3aa: CASSPRKRGGPNEQFF
CDR3nt: TGTGCCAGCAGCCCTCGCAAGCGGGGGGGCCCCAATGAGCAGTTCTTC
d_gene: TRBD2
j_gene: TRBJ2-1
v_gene: TRBV5-4
abundance: .

CDR3aa: CASSIGRDRERNYGYTF
CDR3nt: TGTGCCAGTAGTATTGGCCGGGACAGGGAAAGAAACTATGGCTACACCTTC
d_gene: TRBD1
j_gene: TRBJ1-2
v_gene: TRBV19
abundance: .

CDR3aa: CASSRQEYGYTF
CDR3nt: TGTGCCAGTAGCAGACAGGAATATGGCTACACCTTC
d_gene: .
j_gene: TRBJ1-2
v_gene: TRBV19
abundance: .

CDR3aa: CASSEGYTQYF
CDR3nt: TGTGCCAGCAGTGAAGGGTATACGCAGTATTTT
d_gene: .
j_gene: TRBJ2-3
v_gene: TRBV2
abundance: .

CDR3aa: CASSLVPRGEKLFF
CDR3nt: TGTGCCAGCAGCTTAGTCCCGCGAGGTGAAAAACTGTTTTTT
d_gene: .
j_gene: TRBJ1-4
v_gene: TRBV7-9
abundance: .

CDR3aa: CASSPNRDQPQHF
CDR3nt: TGTGCCAGCTCACCAAACAGGGATCAGCCCCAGCATTTT
d_gene: .
j_gene: TRBJ1-5
v_gene: TRBV18
abundance: few

CDR3aa: CASSIGGRVANTIYF
CDR3nt: TGTGCCAGTAGTATTGGGGGCAGAGTGGCAAACACCATATATTTT
d_gene: .
j_gene: TRBJ1-3
v_gene: TRBV19
abundance: .

CDR3aa: CASSTRQLYGYTF
CDR3nt: TGTGCCAGTAGTACAAGACAGCTCTATGGCTACACCTTC
d_gene: .
j_gene: TRBJ1-2
v_gene: TRBV19
abundance: .

CDR3aa: CASSLEPGLYEQYF
CDR3nt: TGCGCCAGCAGCTTGGAGCCGGGTCTCTACGAGCAGTACTTC
d_gene: .
j_gene: TRBJ2-7
v_gene: TRBV5-1
abundance: .

CDR3aa: CASSSVSPKWSYEQYF
CDR3nt: TGTGCCAGCAGCTCCGTCAGCCCGAAGTGGTCCTACGAGCAGTACTTC
d_gene: .
j_gene: TRBJ2-7
v_gene: TRBV5-4
abundance: .

CDR3aa: CASSPDRVNEKLFF
CDR3nt: TGTGCCAGCAGTCCGGACAGGGTAAATGAAAAACTGTTTTTT
d_gene: TRBD1
j_gene: TRBJ1-4
v_gene: TRBV5-4
abundance: .

CDR3aa: CASSPEEGSRKAFF
CDR3nt: TGTGCCAGCTCACCAGAGGAGGGATCGAGAAAGGCTTTCTTT
d_gene: .
j_gene: TRBJ1-1
v_gene: TRBV18
abundance: .

CDR3aa: CASSPWTSGGSGELFF
CDR3nt: TGTGCCAGCTCACCCTGGACTAGCGGGGGATCCGGGGAGCTGTTTTTT
d_gene: TRBD2
j_gene: TRBJ2-2
v_gene: TRBV18
abundance: once

CDR3aa: CASSDDAGGFGELFF
CDR3nt: TGCGCCAGCAGTGATGACGCAGGGGGCTTCGGGGAGCTGTTTTTT
d_gene: TRBD1
j_gene: TRBJ2-2
v_gene: TRBV10-1
abundance: once

CDR3aa: CASSFSGTSGGSDEQYF
CDR3nt: TGCGCCAGCAGCTTTTCCGGGACTAGCGGGGGGAGCGACGAGCAGTACTTC
d_gene: TRBD2
j_gene: TRBJ2-7
v_gene: TRBV5-1
abundance: .

CDR3aa: CSVGQDGISYEQYF
CDR3nt: TGCAGCGTGGGACAGGACGGGATTTCCTACGAGCAGTACTTC
d_gene: TRBD1
j_gene: TRBJ2-7
v_gene: TRBV29-1
abundance: few

CDR3aa: CASSRPNHSNQPQHF
CDR3nt: TGTGCCAGTAGTAGACCTAACCATAGCAATCAGCCCCAGCATTTT
d_gene: .
j_gene: TRBJ1-5
v_gene: TRBV19
abundance: .

CDR3aa: CASSESTGGAETQYF
CDR3nt: TGCGCCAGCAGTGAGTCGACAGGGGGCGCGGAGACCCAGTACTTC
d_gene: TRBD1
j_gene: TRBJ2-5
v_gene: TRBV10-1
abundance: .

CDR3aa: CASRSSGASTDTQYF
CDR3nt: TGCGCCAGCAGATCGAGCGGAGCTAGCACAGATACGCAGTATTTT
d_gene: .
j_gene: TRBJ2-3
v_gene: TRBV5-1
abundance: .

CDR3aa: CANWDRGLGEPQHF
CDR3nt: TGTGCCAACTGGGACAGGGGGCTAGGGGAGCCCCAGCATTTT
d_gene: TRBD1
j_gene: TRBJ1-5
v_gene: TRBV6-5
abundance: .

CDR3aa: CSARRGGYTF
CDR3nt: TGCAGTGCACGGAGGGGTGGCTACACCTTC
d_gene: .
j_gene: TRBJ1-2
v_gene: TRBV20-1
abundance: once